This TCR beta chain was retrieved from a study of CD8+ T cells in alopecia areata. Study as a whole: Patients in the treated group were given tofacitinib by mouth, 5 to 10 mg twice a day. Patients in the study were on tofacitinib for 6 to 18 months, then off it for 6 months.

Both peripheral blood and punch biopsies of lesional scalp skin were obtained from patients who had alopecia areata. Extraction and reverse transcription of RNA yielded cDNA as the sequencing template. The repertoire was sequenced with immunoSEQ multiplex PCR; TCRdb's copy has only in-frame clones and lacks some. The sample contains 150,000 or so clones, more than 40% of which appear only once. Overall study findings and caveats: Unlike in mice, where it was clearer, TCR sharing across patients was less clear, possibly HLA-related.

On this clone: The antigen is unknown.

This CDR3 has 11 residues. The germline V and J ends were trimmed by 3 bases and 3 bases, with 2 bases remaining between them. Germline CDR1 MDHEN, CDR2 SYDVKM. The origin of this receptor is a human donor with alopecia areata. Material: CD4+ T cells sorted from blood. The rearrangement joins TRBV28 to TRBJ1-2; D not certain. The DNA for the CDR3 is TGTGCCAGCAGTTTCCACTATGGCTACACCTTC. Protein product: CASSFHYGYTF.